This T cell receptor beta chain was captured by sequencing in a study of blood T cell repertoires in COVID-19 (dated by TCRdb to 2020 to 2021). Regarding the research as a whole: The collaborator samples originated in the United States, Italy and Spain and spanned the acute and convalescent phases of COVID-19. The material from the prospective study consisted of cDNA or gDNA derived from T cells, B-cell-depleted T cells, or PBMCs. Sample metadata almost always included a de-identified subject ID, COVID-19 status, age in years and sex. The repertoires were released in a freely available public database meant as a resource for research on the immune response to SARS-CoV-2. Samples came from the ongoing ImmuneRACE study (first 160 participants) plus 1,254 subjects from 6 global collaborators. Where HLA class I and class II types were available, the types were taken from metadata supplied by the sample provider, not from assay-based typing. The dataset comprised deeply sampled blood TCRbeta repertoires from subjects exposed to, actively infected with, or recovered from COVID-19.

General findings and caveats noted by the study authors: The amount of clinical and demographic metadata varied by source and participant and was provided uncurated.

CDR1 and CDR2 were assigned from the germline V gene as KGHSH and LQKENI. Germline trimming: 4 bases from V, 2 bases from J; junction bases outside gene matches: 7. Counted from cysteine to phenylalanine, this CDR3 has 15 amino acids. Of the read, only the CDR3 DNA is kept; its 45 bases are in frame from base 1. TCRbeta CDR3 regions were amplified from genomic DNA using the immunoSEQ Assay, a bias-controlled multiplex PCR. Regarding the original processing steps: The number of nucleated cells in each sample was estimated from the amplification of reference gene primers within the assay. To quantify the absolute abundance of each unique TCRbeta CDR3 rearrangement, sequence reads were collapsed and filtered. Productive Simpson clonality was computed per sample as the square root of Simpson's diversity index over productive rearrangements. Held by TCRdb, this immuneACCESS table contains in-frame sequences only and omits some clones. Under half of the omission traces to an unresolved V gene where checked; the cause of the rest is unknown. Clone size and the V and J calls come from that table; the DNA yielded D and trimming. Recorded for this sample are roughly 270,000 clones; 65% to 90% of them occurred a single time. The leading ten clones occupy approximately 5% of the sample.

Details on this clone: Its antigen specificity is not known. Base quality data are lacking; no much larger clone is found one base away.

Each collaborating institution followed its own protocols to collect whole blood in K2EDTA tubes. Collaborator samples were shipped for TCRbeta analysis as frozen whole blood, isolated PBMCs, or DNA extracted from either sample type. The chain was built from TRBV18 and TRBJ2-5; 7 bases in the middle match TRBD1. The sample comprised peripheral blood. The TCR sequence derives from a man aged 50-59 years with active or convalescent COVID-19. This receptor has the CDR3 CASSLLRQGQETQYF. The nucleotide sequence is given as TGTGCCAGCTCACTTCTCCGACAGGGTCAAGAGACCCAGTACTTC. The CDR3 plus the reference TRBV18 and TRBJ2-5 genes for the other parts give the full variable domain: NAGVMQNPRHLVRRRGQEARLRCSPMKGHSHVYWYRQLPEEGLKFMVYLQKENIIDESGMPKERFSAEFPKEGPSILRIQQVVRGDSAAYFCASSLLRQGQETQYFGPGTRLLVL.